The 24 T cell receptor beta chains below come from one sample, sequenced in a study of cytomegalovirus exposure and HLA in healthy donors. With 60 Vbeta and 13 Jbeta primers, the PCR was carried out. TCRdb keeps only in-frame clones here, not all; method: immunoSEQ multiplex PCR. The sample records about 130,000 clones, about 83% being singletons. The sequencing sample was made of PBMCs. All receptors derive from a girl aged 2 to 10 in good health and CMV-seronegative.

The V call is TRBV28, the J call TRBJ1-5, with D uncertain. The CDR3 totals 15 residues. Trimming shortened V by 8 bases and J by 3 bases, and 17 bases separated the two germline ends. The V gene's germline CDR1 is MDHEN and CDR2 SYDVKM. The CDR3 DNA follows: TGTGCCAGCGGCTTGCGGGGAGCGGACAATCAGCCCCAGCATTTT. Amino acid sequence: CASGLRGADNQPQHF.

The chain carries TRBV28 and TRBJ1-6; 7 bases match TRBD1. Germline CDR1 MDHEN, CDR2 SYDVKM. The CDR3 contains 13 residues. After removal of 3 bases from V and 12 bases from J, the junction contained 5 bases not matched to a gene. The CDR3 loop reads CASSLFRGLPLHF. The CDR3 DNA sequence: TGTGCCAGCAGTTTGTTCAGGGGGTTACCCCTCCACTTT.

The genes are TRBV6-5 and TRBJ2-7; 9 bases map to TRBD1. Germline trimming cut 5 bases from V and 6 bases from J; bases unmatched to any gene: 2. Germline CDR1 is MNHEY and CDR2 is SVGAGI. This CDR3 region has 12 residues. CDR3 DNA sequence: TGTGCCAGCAGTAAGACAGGGGGCGAGCAGTACTTC. Its translation is CASSKTGGEQYF.

This chain uses TRBV9 with TRBJ1-4; 11 positions match TRBD1. CDR3 length: 14 residues. Germline V gene sequence: CDR1 SGDLS, CDR2 YYNGEE. Germline trimming cut 3 bases from V and 7 bases from J; bases unmatched to any gene: 2. The CDR3 bases are TGTGCCAGCAGCGGGGGACAGGGGGGTGAAAAACTGTTTTTT. Translated: CASSGGQGGEKLFF.

For the CDR3, the DNA is TGTGCCAGCAGGACTAGCGGGAGCTACGAGCAGTACTTC. Translation gives CASRTSGSYEQYF. This chain uses TRBV27 with TRBJ2-7; 12 bases map to TRBD2. There are 13 residues in the CDR3. The germline CDR1 and CDR2 sequences are MNHEY and SMNVEV (reference sequence). V lost 6 bases and J lost 3; bases outside the gene matches: 0.

This clone came up once. The rearrangement uses TRBV11-1 and TRBJ2-2, with D tentatively TRBD2 (6 bases). V was clipped by 3 bases and J by 4 bases, with 9 bases between them. The germline gives CDR1 SGHAT, CDR2 FQDESV (reference sequence). This CDR3 comprises 14 residues. CDR3: CASSFGGVTGELFF. The CDR3 DNA reads TGTGCCAGCAGCTTTGGCGGGGTCACCGGGGAGCTGTTTTTT. The variable domain in full, completed from reference TRBV11-1 and TRBJ2-2, reads EAEVAQSPRYKITEKSQAVAFWCDPISGHATLYWYRQILGQGPELLVQFQDESVVDDSQLPKDRFSAERLKGVDSTLKIQPAELGDSAMYLCASSFGGVTGELFFGEGSRLTVL.

The chain recombines TRBV6-6 with TRBJ1-2; 9 bases line up with TRBD1. The CDR3 consists of 14 residues. Germline V CDR1 and CDR2: MNHNY, SVGAGI (reference sequence). Germline trimming cut 4 bases from V and 4 bases from J; bases unmatched to any gene: 4. The chain's CDR3 is CASSSPGQGYGYTF. The DNA for the CDR3 is TGTGCCAGCAGTTCTCCGGGACAGGGCTATGGCTACACCTTC.

The rearrangement uses TRBV5-4 and TRBJ1-2; possibly TRBD1 for D (6 bases). The CDR3 contains 14 residues. V lost 3 bases and J lost 3, with 12 bases in between. Germline assignment: CDR1 SGHNT and CDR2 YYREEE (reference sequence). The CDR3 DNA sequence: TGTGCCAGCAGCTGGCAGGGGTCCGACTATGGCTACACCTTC. Residues: CASSWQGSDYGYTF.

The chain uses TRBV14 and TRBJ2-2, with 8 bases lining up with TRBD1. Per germline, CDR1 SGHDN and CDR2 FVKESK. The CDR3 extends over 14 amino acids. The V gene end was trimmed by 7 bases and the J gene end by 5 bases; junction bases not matched to a gene: 6. The CDR3 DNA reads TGTGCCAGCAAACCGGACAGGGTGACCGGGGAGCTGTTTTTT. Its translation is CASKPDRVTGELFF.

The V call is TRBV6-1, the J call TRBJ2-3; the match to TRBD1 covers 7 bases. Germline V gives CDR1 MNHNS, CDR2 SASEGT. The CDR3 extends over 14 amino acids. The ends lost 6 bases at V and 7 bases at J; junction bases unmatched: 10. CDR3 region: CASRFAQGVNTQYF. CDR3 coding DNA: TGTGCCAGCAGATTCGCGCAGGGGGTAAATACGCAGTATTTT.

In DNA, the CDR3 is TGTGCCAGCAGCCCCCCCACCCAGGAACGAGATGGCTACACCTTC. Encoded protein: CASSPPTQERDGYTF. This rearrangement joins TRBV7-2 to TRBJ1-2, with D unclear. Trimming shortened V by 5 bases and J by 6 bases, and 19 bases separated the two germline ends. Per the germline V gene, CDR1 is SGHTA and CDR2 is FQGNSA. The CDR3 runs to 15 residues.

This clone was observed once. The V and J genes are TRBV28 and TRBJ2-7, with 12 bases identical to TRBD2. Unmatched junction bases numbered 9, after V lost 3 bases and J lost 9 bases. The CDR3 loop spans 15 amino acids. CDR1 is MDHEN and CDR2 is SYDVKM in the germline V gene. The CDR3 DNA reads TGTGCCAGCAGTTTCCCTACCTCTAGCGGGAGGGCGCAGTACTTC. It encodes CASSFPTSSGRAQYF.

This chain connects TRBV12-5 to TRBJ2-5, with 9 bases that match TRBD1. The V and J ends lost 6 bases and 5 bases, in that order; junction bases with no gene match: 7. Germline CDR1 and CDR2: LGHNT and FRNRAP. The CDR3 spans 14 residues. As DNA, the CDR3 is TGTGCTAGTGGGTCCGGGACAGGGTGGGAGACCCAGTACTTC. Its protein is CASGSGTGWETQYF.

The CDR3 loop is CASSSLAGYNEQFF. The CDR3 region has the DNA TGTGCCAGCAGCTCACTAGCGGGGTACAATGAGCAGTTCTTC. The chain carries TRBV7-8 and TRBJ2-1; 10 bases agree with TRBD2. This CDR3 spans 14 amino acids. The trim removed 4 bases at V and 4 bases at J, leaving 1 base unmatched. From germline, CDR1 is SGHVS and CDR2 FQNEAQ.

The chain has TRBV5-6 and TRBJ2-7; the match to TRBD2 covers 15 bases. With V trimmed by 4 bases and J by 6 bases, 11 bases remained unmatched. This CDR3 has 17 amino acids. Per the germline V gene, CDR1 is SGHDT and CDR2 is YYEEEE. CDR3 DNA sequence: TGTGCCAGCAGCCGGGGACTAGCGGGAGGAAGAGTCCGCGAGCAGTACTTC. Protein product: CASSRGLAGGRVREQYF.

The rearrangement joins TRBV9 to TRBJ2-5, with TRBD2 matching 8 bases. Germline V gene data show CDR1 as SGDLS and CDR2 as YYNGEE. The CDR3 loop spans 12 amino acids. J was trimmed by 7 bases and V by 3 bases; bases with no gene match: 2. CDR3 region: CASSAGGGTQYF. The CDR3 region has the DNA TGTGCCAGCAGCGCCGGGGGGGGGACCCAGTACTTC.

The rearrangement uses TRBV28 and TRBJ2-3; D is possibly TRBD1 (6 bases). V gave up 3 bases and J gave up 3 bases, with 13 bases separating them. Germline loops: CDR1 MDHEN, CDR2 SYDVKM. The CDR3 extends over 15 amino acids. CDR3 sequence: CASSFRGPRTDTQYF. The CDR3 nucleotides read TGTGCCAGCAGTTTCAGGGGACCGCGGACAGATACGCAGTATTTT.

V and J are TRBV18 and TRBJ1-1; the D is unclear. Between the trimmed V and J ends, which lost 1 base and 4 bases, there was a span of 16 bases. Germline V lookup: CDR1 KGHSH, CDR2 LQKENI. This CDR3 has 16 amino acids. CDR3 in amino acids: CASSPQGRGGITEAFF. CDR3 sequence (DNA): TGTGCCAGCTCACCACAGGGTCGTGGAGGAATCACTGAAGCTTTCTTT.

The chain carries TRBV29-1 and TRBJ2-7; 13 bases fit TRBD2. Trimming at V came to 5 bases and at J to 3 bases, leaving 4 bases not matched to a gene. The germline V gene encodes CDR1 SQVTM and CDR2 ANQGSEA. The CDR3 covers 14 residues. CDR3 protein: CSVSGLAGVYEQYF. CDR3 DNA sequence: TGCAGCGTTTCCGGACTAGCGGGAGTCTACGAGCAGTACTTC.

The gene calls are TRBV5-1 and TRBJ1-2, with 12 bases aligning to TRBD1. The CDR3 totals 17 residues. Germline lookup yields CDR1 SGHRS and CDR2 YFSETQ. With V trimmed by 4 bases and J by 2 bases, 9 bases remained unmatched. This CDR3 reads CASSRTGQGARNYGYTF. The CDR3 coding sequence is TGCGCCAGCAGCAGAACGGGACAGGGGGCGCGGAACTATGGCTACACCTTC.

The V and J genes are TRBV6-1 and TRBJ2-7; 7 positions agree with TRBD1. The CDR3 is made up of 14 amino acids. Germline V CDR1 and CDR2: MNHNS, SASEGT. The J segment lost 4 bases and the V segment lost 3 bases, leaving 6 bases of the junction unmatched. CDR3 DNA: TGTGCCAGCAGTGAGCCAGGACAGGTATACGAGCAGTACTTC. It is translated as CASSEPGQVYEQYF.

This chain connects TRBV15 to TRBJ2-3, with D perhaps TRBD2 (5 bases). The V gene's germline CDR1 is LNHNV and CDR2 YYDKDF (reference sequence). The CDR3 length is 18 residues. Trimming removed 1 base at V and 4 bases at J, with 21 bases between. The chain's CDR3 is CATSRAILSEGLADTQYF. The CDR3 nucleotides are TGTGCCACCAGCAGAGCCATACTTTCAGAGGGTTTGGCAGATACGCAGTATTTT. Supplemented by reference TRBV15 and TRBJ2-3, the full variable domain reads DAMVIQNPRYQVTQFGKPVTLSCSQTLNHNVMYWYQQKSSQAPKLLFHYYDKDFNNEADTPDNFQSRRPNTSFCFLDIRSPGLGDTAMYLCATSRAILSEGLADTQYFGPGTRLTVL.

This chain joins TRBV28 and TRBJ1-2; 9 nucleotides agree with TRBD1. V lost 5 bases to trimming and J lost 2 bases; unmatched junction nucleotides: 6. Germline V gene data show CDR1 as MDHEN and CDR2 as SYDVKM. This CDR3 has 15 amino acids. In DNA, the CDR3 is TGTGCCAGCAGTCCCTTGACAGGGGGGAACTATGGCTACACCTTC. Protein product: CASSPLTGGNYGYTF.

This clone was observed a single time. The J gene is TRBJ1-1, the V gene TRBV20-1; no firm D call. This CDR3 is built from 11 residues. Trimming shortened V by 8 bases and J by 2 bases, and 9 bases separated the two germline ends. Looked up from germline, CDR1 is DFQATT and CDR2 is SNEGSKA (reference sequence). The CDR3 DNA is TGCAGTCGACGGAGTAACACTGAAGCTTTCTTT. Protein product: CSRRSNTEAFF.